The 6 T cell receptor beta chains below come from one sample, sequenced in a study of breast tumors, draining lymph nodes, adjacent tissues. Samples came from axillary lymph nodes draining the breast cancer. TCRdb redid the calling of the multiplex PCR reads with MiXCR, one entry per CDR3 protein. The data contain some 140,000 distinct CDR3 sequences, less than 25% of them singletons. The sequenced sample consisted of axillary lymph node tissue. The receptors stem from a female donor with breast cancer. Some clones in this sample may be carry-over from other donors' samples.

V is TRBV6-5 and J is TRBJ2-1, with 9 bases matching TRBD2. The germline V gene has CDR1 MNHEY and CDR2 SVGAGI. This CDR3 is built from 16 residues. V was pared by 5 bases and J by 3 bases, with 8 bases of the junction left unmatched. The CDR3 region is CASSRNSGGVYNEQFF. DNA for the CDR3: TGTGCCAGCAGTAGAAATAGCGGGGGCGTCTACAATGAGCAGTTCTTC.

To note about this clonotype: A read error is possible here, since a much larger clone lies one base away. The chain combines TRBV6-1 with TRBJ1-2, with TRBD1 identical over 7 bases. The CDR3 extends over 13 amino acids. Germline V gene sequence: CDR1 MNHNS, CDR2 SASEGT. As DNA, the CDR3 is TGTGCCAGCAGGCTACAGGGGTCGTATGGCTTCACCTTC. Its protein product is CASRLQGSYGFTF.

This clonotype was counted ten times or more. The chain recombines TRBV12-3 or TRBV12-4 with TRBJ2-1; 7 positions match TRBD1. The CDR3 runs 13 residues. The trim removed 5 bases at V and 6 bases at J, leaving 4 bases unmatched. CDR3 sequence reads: CASSPGQRNEQFF. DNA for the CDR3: TGTGCCAGCAGTCCGGGACAGCGCAATGAGCAGTTCTTC.

The DNA of the CDR3 is TGTGCCAGCAGTGAGAGGGAATCTAGCGGGAGGCCGAAGATGCAGTTCTTC. Protein product: CASSERESSGRPKMQFF. The J gene is TRBJ2-1, the V gene TRBV6-1, with 11 bases lining up with TRBD2. CDR1 MNHNS and CDR2 SASEGT come from the germline V gene. V lost 3 bases and J lost 12; bases outside the gene matches: 16. The CDR3 is 17 amino acids.

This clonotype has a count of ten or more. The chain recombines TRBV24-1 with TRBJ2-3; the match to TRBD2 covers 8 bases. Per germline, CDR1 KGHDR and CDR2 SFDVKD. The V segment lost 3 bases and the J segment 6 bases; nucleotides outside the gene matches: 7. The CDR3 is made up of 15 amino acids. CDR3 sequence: CATSDQRERSDTQYF. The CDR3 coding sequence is TGTGCCACCAGTGATCAGCGGGAGAGGTCGGATACGCAGTATTTT.

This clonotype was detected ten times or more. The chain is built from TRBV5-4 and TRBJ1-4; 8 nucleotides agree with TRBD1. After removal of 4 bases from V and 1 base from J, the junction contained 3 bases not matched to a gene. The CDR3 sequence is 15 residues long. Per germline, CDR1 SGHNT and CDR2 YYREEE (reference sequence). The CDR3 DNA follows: TGTGCCAGCAGCCTTGGACAGGGAACTAATGAAAAACTGTTTTTT. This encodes CASSLGQGTNEKLFF.